This entry lists 23 T cell receptor beta chains sequenced from one sample in a study of T cells in Graves' hyperthyroidism and ophthalmopathy (dated by TCRdb to about 2019). Library preparation employed multiplex PCR. Sequencing was carried out with an Illumina HiSeq 2000. Amplification of TCR beta CDR3 regions was carried out from RNA transcripts. The first round of RT-PCR for the TCR CDR3 was performed with the HTBI primer set and the Qiagen OneStep RT-PCR kit. Starting from the raw public reads, TCRdb applied fastp trimming at Q25, assembled clones with MiXCR and retained in-frame beta chains. Identical CDR3 protein sequences are pooled into one entry, listed with their most common genes and DNA. The sample yields roughly 510,000 distinct CDR3 sequences; 40% to 50% were counted once. The ten largest clones represent about two fifths of the sample. The specimen was peripheral blood or thyroid tissue (not recorded which). Receptors originate from an adult woman with Graves' disease, either hyperthyroidism or ophthalmopathy (not recorded which).

The rearrangement joins TRBV7-2 to TRBJ1-3; D is uncertain. The length of the CDR3 is 12 residues. V was clipped by 6 bases and J by 8 bases, with 11 bases between them. Germline V gene sequence: CDR1 SGHTA, CDR2 FQGNSA. This chain's CDR3 is CASRGGLYTIYF. The CDR3 bases are TGTGCCAGCAGGGGAGGGCTTTACACCATATATTTT.

CDR3 sequence reads: CASSGDRGLFQPQHF. The CDR3 nucleotides are TGTGCCAGCAGTGGGGACAGGGGGCTGTTTCAGCCCCAGCATTTT. This chain uses TRBV2 with TRBJ1-5; 12 positions match TRBD1. There are 15 residues in the CDR3. CDR1 and CDR2 from the germline V gene are SNHLY and FYNNEI. The trim removed 4 bases at V and 6 bases at J, leaving 4 bases unmatched.

This chain uses TRBV30 with TRBJ1-2; TRBD1 agrees at 10 bases. With V trimmed by 8 bases and J by 8 bases, 5 bases remained unmatched. The germline gives CDR1 GTSNPN, CDR2 SVGIG (reference sequence). There are 11 residues in the CDR3. Written as DNA, the CDR3 is TGTGCCCACTGGACAGGGGGAGGCTACACCTTC. Translated: CAHWTGGGYTF.

The chain has TRBV29-1 and TRBJ1-3; 11 nucleotides align to TRBD1. The CDR3 totals 14 residues. The germline gives CDR1 SQVTM, CDR2 ANQGSEA. Trimming cost V 7 bases and J 4 bases; bases outside gene matches: 6. The CDR3 sequence is CSARTGGNGNTIYF. CDR3 nucleotide sequence: TGCAGCGCTAGGACAGGGGGCAACGGAAACACCATATATTTT.

This clonotype has a count of ten or more. This chain links TRBV6-6 with TRBJ2-7, with D hard to call. CDR1 is MNHNY, CDR2 SVGAGI, per germline (reference sequence). The CDR3 extends over 12 amino acids. Trimming left V 2 bases short and J 3 bases short, with 5 bases between. CDR3: CASSYIGYEQYF. The CDR3 DNA reads TGTGCCAGCAGTTACATCGGCTACGAGCAGTACTTC.

This clonotype has a single count. The chain combines TRBV29-1 with TRBJ2-7, with a tentative D call TRBD2 (6 bases). The germline V gene has CDR1 SQVTM and CDR2 ANQGSEA. The CDR3 runs 13 residues. V lost 8 bases to trimming and J lost 1 base, with 15 bases between them. The CDR3 loop reads CSLGGIWSYEQYF. The CDR3 bases are TGCAGCTTAGGCGGGATCTGGTCCTACGAGCAGTACTTC.

There are a few counts of this clonotype. The chain combines TRBV5-1 with TRBJ2-7, with TRBD1 identical over 8 bases. The CDR3 has 14 residues. Trimming took 3 bases from V and 2 from J; bases not matched to a gene: 4. Germline loops: CDR1 SGHRS, CDR2 YFSETQ. The CDR3 DNA sequence: TGCGCCAGCAGCTCCCAGGGGGCGACCTACGAGCAGTACTTC. This codes for CASSSQGATYEQYF.

CDR3 in amino acids: CASSQDGGQDTEAFF. The DNA of the CDR3 is TGCGCCAGCAGCCAAGATGGGGGACAAGACACTGAAGCTTTCTTT. This chain links TRBV4-3 with TRBJ1-1, with D possibly matching TRBD1 (6 bases). The ends were cut back, 0 bases at V and 3 bases at J, with 11 bases in the middle. CDR3 length: 15 amino acids. The V gene's germline CDR1 is LGHNA and CDR2 YSLEER.

This sequence joins TRBV7-9 and TRBJ2-2; 10 bases line up with TRBD1. Germline assignment: CDR1 SEHNR and CDR2 FQNEAQ (reference sequence). V shed 10 bases and J 4 bases; nucleotides not matched to a gene: 6. This CDR3 contains 14 residues. CDR3 DNA: TGTGCCACCCCCGGGACAGGGGTCACCGGGGAGCTGTTTTTT. It codes for CATPGTGVTGELFF.

This clonotype showed up many times. The V and J genes are TRBV5-4 and TRBJ2-5; D might be TRBD2 (5 bases). Germline CDR1 is SGHNT and CDR2 is YYREEE (reference sequence). The CDR3 runs to 15 residues. The V end was cut by 4 bases, the J end by 5 bases, with 18 bases between. As DNA, the CDR3 is TGTGCCAGCAGCCCCAGTTGGTCCACGGGGGAGACCCAGTACTTC. Its protein product is CASSPSWSTGETQYF.

This clonotype was recorded at least ten times. V gene TRBV2 combines with J gene TRBJ2-5; perhaps TRBD2 as D (6 bases). Trimming shortened V by 8 bases and J by 4 bases, and 11 bases separated the two germline ends. CDR3 length equals 12 residues. Germline V gene sequence: CDR1 SNHLY, CDR2 FYNNEI. For the CDR3, the DNA is TGTGCCAGCGGGCGGGAAGTAGAGACCCAGTACTTC. Translating gives CASGREVETQYF.

This clonotype has at least ten counts. V usage is TRBV19 and J usage is TRBJ1-1; no clear D gene. CDR1 is LNHDA, CDR2 SQIVND, per germline (reference sequence). Between the trimmed V and J ends, which lost 10 bases and 5 bases, there was a span of 17 bases. The CDR3 has 13 amino acids. CDR3 sequence reads: CATSLLRTTEAFF. CDR3 in DNA: TGTGCCACTTCGTTACTAAGGACGACTGAAGCTTTCTTT. Supplemented by reference TRBV19 and TRBJ1-1, the full variable domain reads DGGITQSPKYLFRKEGQNVTLSCEQNLNHDAMYWYRQDPGQGLRLIYYSQIVNDFQKGDIAEGYSVSREKKESFPLTVTSAQKNPTAFYLCATSLLRTTEAFFGQGTRLTVV.

The sample holds many counts of this clonotype. The chain joins TRBV7-9 to TRBJ2-2, with D unclear. There are 15 residues in the CDR3. The V gene lost 1 base and the J gene lost 6 bases, with 12 bases spanning the gap. CDR1 and CDR2 (germline): SEHNR, FQNEAQ (reference sequence). CDR3 DNA: TGTGCCAGCAGCTTAGTCCGGATTGGGGCCGGGGAGCTGTTTTTT. Translated: CASSLVRIGAGELFF.

In DNA form, the CDR3 reads TGCGCCAGCAGCTTGGTCCTCGGACGTTCACCCCTCCACTTT. Its translation: CASSLVLGRSPLHF. This sequence joins TRBV5-1 and TRBJ1-6; D is unresolved. V dropped 0 bases and J dropped 9 bases, with 10 bases sitting between them. Germline CDR1 SGHRS, CDR2 YFSETQ. The CDR3 is made up of 14 amino acids.

The chain carries TRBV7-9 and TRBJ2-1, with 14 bases lining up with TRBD2. The CDR3 has 17 amino acids. Germline V gene lookup returns CDR1 SEHNR and CDR2 FQNEAQ (reference sequence). The ends lost 0 bases at V and 5 bases at J; junction bases unmatched: 3. The CDR3 loop is CASSLAGLAGVDNEQFF. The CDR3 region has the DNA TGTGCCAGCAGCTTAGCGGGACTAGCGGGAGTGGACAATGAGCAGTTCTTC. Based on the CDR3 plus reference TRBV7-9 and TRBJ2-1, the full variable domain is DTGVSQNPRHKITKRGQNVTFRCDPISEHNRLYWYRQTLGQGPEFLTYFQNEAQLEKSRLLSDRFSAERPKGSFSTLEIQRTEQGDSAMYLCASSLAGLAGVDNEQFFGPGTRLTVL.

On this clonotype itself: No DNA is shown, since the ends of the CDR3 on it are uncertain; the CDR3 is the one TCRdb lists. The rearrangement uses TRBV10-3 and TRBJ1-2; TRBD1, the D gene given by the table, was not confirmed from the DNA. Looked up from germline, CDR1 is ENHRY and CDR2 is SYGVKD. A total of 19 residues make up the CDR3, ends included. CDR3 protein: CAISEGQGARQPQHFGYTF.

This rearrangement joins TRBV12-3 or TRBV12-4 to TRBJ2-5; 15 bases map to TRBD2. Trimming at V came to 4 bases and at J to 5 bases, leaving 5 bases not matched to a gene. This CDR3 is 16 amino acids long. In DNA form, the CDR3 reads TGTGCCAGCAGTTCCGGGACTAGCGGGAGGTGGGAGACCCAGTACTTC. Amino acid sequence: CASSSGTSGRWETQYF.

This clonotype was seen many times. This may stem from a read error, because a much larger clone lies one nucleotide away. The gene calls are TRBV20-1 and TRBJ1-2; D is uncertain. Trimming pared 3 bases from V and 13 bases from J, leaving 9 bases between. CDR3 length: 9 residues. CDR1 and CDR2 from the germline V gene are DFQATT and SNEGSKA (reference sequence). CDR3 residues: CSASERCTF. As DNA, the CDR3 is TGCAGTGCTAGCGAACGCTGCACCTTC.

This clonotype has ten or more counts. This sequence joins TRBV10-3 and TRBJ1-2; 11 bases line up with TRBD1. The trim removed 6 bases at V and 6 bases at J, leaving 6 bases unmatched. This CDR3 has 14 amino acids. Germline V CDR1 and CDR2: ENHRY, SYGVKD. CDR3 loop: CAISLGQGAHGYTF. CDR3 coding DNA: TGTGCCATCAGCTTAGGACAGGGGGCACATGGCTACACCTTC.

Comments on this clonotype: A read error is likely, as this CDR3 ends without the conserved phenylalanine or tryptophan. The chain uses TRBV11-1 and TRBJ1-2; possibly TRBD1 for D (5 bases). The V and J ends lost 5 bases and 2 bases respectively, with 21 bases between them. The CDR3 spans 17 residues. Germline V gene sequence: CDR1 SGHAT, CDR2 FQDESV (reference sequence). The CDR3 protein is CASSPPGFRDLNYGYTL. CDR3 in DNA: TGTGCCAGCAGCCCCCCAGGGTTTCGAGATCTCAACTATGGCTACACCCTC.

This clonotype appeared many times. The chain is built from TRBV4-2 and TRBJ1-1, with D uncertain. The V and J ends lost 0 bases and 4 bases respectively, with 12 bases between them. This CDR3 comprises 15 residues. The germline V gene has CDR1 LGHNA and CDR2 YNFKEQ. CDR3 DNA sequence: TGTGCCAGCAGCCAAGATATTCCGGGGAGCACTGAAGCTTTCTTT. Translation gives CASSQDIPGSTEAFF.

A few counts support this clonotype. The rearrangement joins TRBV4-1 to TRBJ1-3; no reliable D call. CDR1 is MGHRA, CDR2 YSYEKL, per germline. The CDR3 has 14 residues. The V gene lost 4 bases and the J gene lost 1 base, with 8 bases spanning the gap. CDR3: CASSPQDSGNTIYF. CDR3 bases: TGCGCCAGCAGCCCTCAAGATTCTGGAAACACCATATATTTT.

As regards this clonotype: At one end the junction does not follow the germline gene, possibly because of a read error. Written as DNA, the CDR3 is TGTGCCCGCAGCTTAGTTCGTCTGCCCCTCCACTTT. Its protein product is CARSLVRLPLHF. V is TRBV7-9 and J is TRBJ1-6, with no clear D. The CDR3 covers 12 residues. CDR1 SEHNR and CDR2 FQNEAQ come from the germline V gene (reference sequence).